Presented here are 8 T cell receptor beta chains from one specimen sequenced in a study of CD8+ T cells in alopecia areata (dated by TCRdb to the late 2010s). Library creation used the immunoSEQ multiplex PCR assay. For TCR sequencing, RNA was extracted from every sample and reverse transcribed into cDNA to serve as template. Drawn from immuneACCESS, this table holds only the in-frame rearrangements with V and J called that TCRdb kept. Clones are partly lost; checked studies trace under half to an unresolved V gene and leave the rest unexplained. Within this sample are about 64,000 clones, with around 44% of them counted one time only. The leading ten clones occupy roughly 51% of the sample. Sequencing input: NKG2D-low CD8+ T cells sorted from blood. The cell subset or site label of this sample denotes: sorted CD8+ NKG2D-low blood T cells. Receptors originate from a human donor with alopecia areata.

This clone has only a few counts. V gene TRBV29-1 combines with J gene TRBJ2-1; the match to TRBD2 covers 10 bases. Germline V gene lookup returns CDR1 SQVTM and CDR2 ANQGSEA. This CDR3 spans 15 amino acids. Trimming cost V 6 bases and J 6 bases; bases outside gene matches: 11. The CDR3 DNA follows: TGCAGCGTGACACCTAGCGGGAGCGGTGGCAATGAGCAGTTCTTC. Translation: CSVTPSGSGGNEQFF.

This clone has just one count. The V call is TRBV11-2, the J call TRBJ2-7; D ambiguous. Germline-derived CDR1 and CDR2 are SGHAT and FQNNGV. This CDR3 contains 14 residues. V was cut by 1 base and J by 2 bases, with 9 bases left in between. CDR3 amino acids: CASSLVYSPYEQYF. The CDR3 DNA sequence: TGTGCCAGCAGCTTAGTCTACAGTCCCTACGAGCAGTACTTC.

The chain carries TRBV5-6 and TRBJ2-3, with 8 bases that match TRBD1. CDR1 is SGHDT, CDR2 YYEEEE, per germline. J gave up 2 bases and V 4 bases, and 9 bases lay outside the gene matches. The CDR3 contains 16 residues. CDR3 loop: CASSLAGGYFTDTQYF. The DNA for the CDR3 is TGTGCCAGCAGCCTGGCAGGGGGCTACTTCACAGATACGCAGTATTTT.

The CDR3 protein is CASSYPGGDTQYF. The CDR3 DNA is TGTGCCAGCAGTTACCCCGGGGGAGATACGCAGTATTTT. The V gene is TRBV6-5, the J gene TRBJ2-3; weak D call: TRBD2 (6 bases). The CDR3 runs 13 residues. Trimming pared 2 bases from V and 5 bases from J, leaving 8 bases between. Germline V gene sequence: CDR1 MNHEY, CDR2 SVGAGI.

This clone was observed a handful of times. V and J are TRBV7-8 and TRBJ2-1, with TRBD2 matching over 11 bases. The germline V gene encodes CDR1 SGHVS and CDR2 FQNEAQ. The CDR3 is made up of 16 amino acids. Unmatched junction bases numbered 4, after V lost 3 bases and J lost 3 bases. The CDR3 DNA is TGTGCCAGCAGCTTCCGACTAGCGGGGAGCTACAATGAGCAGTTCTTC. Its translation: CASSFRLAGSYNEQFF.

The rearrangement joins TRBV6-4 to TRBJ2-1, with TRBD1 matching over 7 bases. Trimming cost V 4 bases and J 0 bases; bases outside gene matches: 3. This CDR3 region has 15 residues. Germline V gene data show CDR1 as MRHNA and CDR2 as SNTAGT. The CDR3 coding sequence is TGTGCCAGCAGTGTCCGGACAGGCTCCTACAATGAGCAGTTCTTC. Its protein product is CASSVRTGSYNEQFF.

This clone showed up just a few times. CDR3 DNA: TGTGCCAGCAGCGTAGGAGGGATCACAGATACGCAGTATTTT. Translation gives CASSVGGITDTQYF. The rearrangement uses TRBV9 and TRBJ2-3; possibly TRBD2 for D (5 bases). Between the trimmed V and J ends, which lost 0 bases and 2 bases, there was a span of 7 bases. CDR3 length: 14 residues. CDR1 is SGDLS and CDR2 is YYNGEE in the germline V gene.

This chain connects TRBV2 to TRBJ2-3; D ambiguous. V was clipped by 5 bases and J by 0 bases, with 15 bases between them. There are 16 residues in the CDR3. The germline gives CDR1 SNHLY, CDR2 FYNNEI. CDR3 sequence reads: CASSYSFLFSTDTQYF. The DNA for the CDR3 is TGTGCCAGCAGTTATAGTTTCCTTTTTAGCACAGATACGCAGTATTTT.